This TCR beta chain was identified during a study of Ad26.COV2.S vaccination and SARS-CoV-2 variants. Assay: immunoSEQ multiplex PCR; the TCRdb copy retains only in-frame clones and omits some. The data show around 340,000 clones, with 86% seen just once and about 10% held by the top ten. The germline V gene encodes CDR1 MNHEY and CDR2 SVGAGI. V lost 5 bases and J lost 9; bases outside the gene matches: 10. The CDR3 spans 15 residues. Treatment reported: some 19 received Ad26.COV2.S at low or high dose, single or two shots; several received placebo; per-sample allocation not given. Sampling occurred on day 63 after the first vaccine or placebo injection. The study used a vaccine consisting of an Ad26 vector that expressed Wuhan-strain SARS-CoV-2 spike.

This chain joins TRBV6-5 and TRBJ1-6, with TRBD1 matching over 7 bases. The sample in question was peripheral blood, obtained in a trial of Ad26.COV2.S vaccine versus placebo. The TCR originated in a person aged 18 to 59 who received the Ad26.COV2.S COVID-19 vaccine or a placebo. CDR3 DNA sequence: TGTGCCAGCAGTCTTGACAGGGCTTTGGGTTCACCCCTCCACTTT. Amino acids: CASSLDRALGSPLHF.